Listed below are T cell receptor beta chains from one sample, sequenced in a study of T cell repertoires in cytomegalovirus infection. MiXCR, applied by TCRdb to the reads, yields one record per CDR3 protein. The sample has more than 650,000 distinct CDR3 sequences, roughly a third seen once. The specimen sequenced was PBMCs. These receptors originate from a human donor in good health (CMV status not recorded). Some clones in this sample may be carry-over from other donors' samples. Each CDR3 is given with its conserved first and last residue. D genes are given only for firm matches. A row's size may be missing; if present it is once, few, many or a size class.

d_gene	abundance	v_gene	j_gene	CDR3aa	CDR3nt
NA	few	TRBV12-3/TRBV12-4	TRBJ1-4	CASSLGSGTATNEKLFF	TGTGCCAGCAGTTTAGGTTCCGGGACCGCGACTAATGAAAAACTGTTTTTT
NA	many	TRBV4-2	TRBJ2-4	CASSPGVAKNIQYF	TGTGCCAGCAGCCCCGGGGTAGCCAAAAACATTCAGTACTTC
NA	few	TRBV5-5	TRBJ1-2	CASSLEQANYGYTF	TGTGCCAGCAGCTTGGAACAGGCTAACTATGGCTACACCTTC
NA	many	TRBV7-8	TRBJ2-7	CASSPKGNEQYF	TGTGCCAGCAGCCCAAAGGGGAACGAGCAGTACTTC
NA	few	TRBV27	TRBJ1-5	CASSLGQLSNQPQHF	TGTGCCAGCAGTTTAGGACAGTTAAGCAATCAGCCCCAGCATTTT
NA	few	TRBV6-8	TRBJ1-1	CASSSGFGAEAFF	TGTGCCAGCAGTTCAGGGTTTGGAGCTGAAGCTTTCTTT
NA	few	TRBV28	TRBJ2-3	CASRQVPLGDTQYF	TGTGCCAGCCGACAGGTCCCCCTTGGGGATACGCAGTATTTT
NA	few	TRBV5-1	TRBJ2-6	CASSNERSGANVLTF	TGCGCCAGCAGCAACGAACGTTCTGGGGCCAACGTCCTGACTTTC
TRBD1	NA	TRBV7-9	TRBJ2-7	CASSETGGIEQYF	TGTGCCAGCAGCGAGACAGGGGGCATCGAGCAGTACTTC
NA	NA	TRBV27	TRBJ2-7	CASRLTGTNAYEQYF	TGTGCCAGCAGACTAACAGGGACCAACGCCTACGAGCAGTACTTC
TRBD2	few	TRBV5-8	TRBJ2-1	CATFGLAGGPHNEQFF	TGTGCCACCTTTGGACTAGCGGGGGGGCCTCACAATGAGCAGTTCTTC